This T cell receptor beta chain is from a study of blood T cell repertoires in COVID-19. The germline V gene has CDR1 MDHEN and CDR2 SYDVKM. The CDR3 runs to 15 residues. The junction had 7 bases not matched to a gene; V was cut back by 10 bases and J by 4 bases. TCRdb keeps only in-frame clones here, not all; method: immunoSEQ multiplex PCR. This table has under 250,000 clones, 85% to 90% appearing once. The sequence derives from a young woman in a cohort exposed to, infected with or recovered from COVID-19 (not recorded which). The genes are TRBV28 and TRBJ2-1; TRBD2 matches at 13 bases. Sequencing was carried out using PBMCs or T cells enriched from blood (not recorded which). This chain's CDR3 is CATGLAGDYYNEQFF. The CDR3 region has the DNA TGTGCCACTGGACTAGCGGGGGACTATTACAATGAGCAGTTCTTC.